A single sample gave rise to the 3 T cell receptor beta chains below, sequenced in a study of long-term antiretroviral therapy in people with HIV. At the survey level, the v3.0 immunoSEQ assay was run. The table came from immunoSEQ multiplex PCR; TCRdb's copy has only in-frame clones and leaves some out. The sample consists of roughly 9,000 clones, 60% to 80% of them appearing once. The material was unsorted PBMCs, obtained 0.4 years before starting antiretroviral therapy. These receptors were collected from a man younger than 45 with HIV.

V usage is TRBV7-9 and J usage is TRBJ2-7; D gene uncertain. Germline V CDR1 and CDR2: SEHNR, FQNEAQ (reference sequence). Deletions cut 3 bases from V and 3 bases from J, with 6 bases between. The CDR3 runs 12 residues. The CDR3 DNA is TGTGCCAGCAGCTTCAGGAACTACGAGCAGTACTTC. Translating gives CASSFRNYEQYF.

The chain combines TRBV28 with TRBJ1-2, with a tentative D call TRBD1 (6 bases). This CDR3 region has 12 residues. Germline V gene sequence: CDR1 MDHEN, CDR2 SYDVKM. The V end was cut by 11 bases, the J end by 4 bases, with 14 bases between. CDR3 sequence (DNA): TGTGCCTTCCGGGGGCCAGTCTATGGCTACACCTTC. This encodes CAFRGPVYGYTF.

This clone occurred a few times. The gene calls are TRBV7-2 and TRBJ2-7, with 15 bases matching TRBD2. CDR1 is SGHTA, CDR2 FQGNSA, per germline. The CDR3 has 17 residues. The trim removed 4 bases at V and 2 bases at J, leaving 6 bases unmatched. In DNA form, the CDR3 reads TGTGCCAGCAGCTCCAGGACTAGCGGGAGGGCTACCTACGAGCAGTACTTC. The encoded protein is CASSSRTSGRATYEQYF.